There are many counts of the clone carrying this T cell receptor (beta chain). Its antigen is undetermined. This CDR3 spans 16 amino acids. Trimming removed 5 bases from V and 5 bases from J, with 20 bases in between. CDR1 is MGHRA, CDR2 YSYEKL, per germline. CD4+ or CD8+ T cells at a count of 950,000 to 1,000,000 served as input for the sorted libraries. With 10-nucleotide random UMIs, 5'RACE was used to make the cDNA. A single run covered 15-18 subjects with over 170 million TCR-beta sequences. TCRdb reprocessed the 5' RACE reads via MiXCR and lists one record per CDR3 protein. The sample yields tens of thousands of distinct CDR3 sequences, 5% to 7% seen once. The data originate from a study of neurological immune-mediated disorders. Study-level results: The most TCR clonal expansion was seen in HTLV-1-associated myelopathy, whereas the least was seen in multiple sclerosis, below the level in healthy controls.

Sequencing was done on a sample of CD8+ T cells from blood. This TCR derives from a man aged 18 to 30 in good health. V gene TRBV4-1 combines with J gene TRBJ2-3; D possibly corresponds to TRBD2 (7 bases). As DNA, the CDR3 is TGCGCCAGCAGCGCATCGCGGGGGCCGCACCGAGATACGCAGTATTTT. This sequence encodes CASSASRGPHRDTQYF.